These 27 T cell receptor beta chains were all obtained from the same sample, sequenced in a study of blood T cell repertoires in COVID-19. Measured with immunoSEQ multiplex PCR; TCRdb has only the in-frame clones, and not every one. The table includes tens of thousands of clones, roughly 89% detected once. Sample: peripheral blood. Receptors originate from an older woman with COVID-19, enrolled during active disease.

The chain couples TRBV7-2 to TRBJ2-2; D not resolved. V dropped 5 bases and J dropped 5 bases, with 15 bases sitting between them. The germline V gene encodes CDR1 SGHTA and CDR2 FQGNSA. There are 15 residues in the CDR3. The CDR3 reads CASSRRGGGTGELFF. The CDR3 DNA is TGTGCCAGCAGCCGGAGAGGTGGTGGTACCGGGGAGCTGTTTTTT.

The chain has TRBV30 and TRBJ1-4; no clear D gene. Germline V CDR1 and CDR2: GTSNPN, SVGIG (reference sequence). The germline V and J ends were trimmed by 0 bases and 10 bases, with 6 bases remaining between them. This CDR3 is built from 11 residues. CDR3 loop: CAWSVASKLFF. The CDR3 region has the DNA TGTGCCTGGAGTGTAGCCTCAAAACTGTTTTTT.

The rearrangement joins TRBV9 to TRBJ2-3; D remains ambiguous. V lost 4 bases and J lost 0, with 9 bases in between. The CDR3 is 14 residues long. CDR1 is SGDLS and CDR2 is YYNGEE in the germline V gene. In nucleotides, the CDR3 is TGTGCCAGCAGCCCCCCGGTCAGCACAGATACGCAGTATTTT. Its translation: CASSPPVSTDTQYF.

The gene calls are TRBV5-6 and TRBJ2-4, with 9 positions matching TRBD1. Per germline, CDR1 SGHDT and CDR2 YYEEEE. CDR3 size: 14 residues. The ends lost 5 bases at V and 8 bases at J; junction bases unmatched: 8. The CDR3, as DNA: TGTGCCAGCAGTCCCGGGACAGGGTCCGACATTCAGTACTTC. It encodes CASSPGTGSDIQYF.

This chain links TRBV18 with TRBJ2-2; D might be TRBD1 (6 bases). Germline assignment: CDR1 KGHSH and CDR2 LQKENI. V dropped 6 bases and J dropped 1 base, with 9 bases sitting between them. The CDR3 totals 14 residues. Here the CDR3 DNA reads TGTGCCAGCTCCCTGGGACAGAACACCGGGGAGCTGTTTTTT. Translating it yields CASSLGQNTGELFF.

This rearrangement joins TRBV10-3 to TRBJ1-5; D is perhaps TRBD1 (6 bases). Germline V CDR1 and CDR2: ENHRY, SYGVKD. The CDR3 spans 13 residues. V dropped 8 bases and J dropped 0 bases, with 8 bases sitting between them. The CDR3 sequence: CAIGDNSNQPQHF. The CDR3 nucleotides read TGTGCCATCGGGGACAATAGCAATCAGCCCCAGCATTTT.

The J gene is TRBJ2-3, the V gene TRBV7-2, with TRBD2 matching 13 bases. V trimming: 0 bases; J trimming: 6 bases; junction bases outside the gene matches: 9. This CDR3 has 18 residues. Germline CDR1 and CDR2: SGHTA and FQGNSA. CDR3 sequence reads: CASSLAYTSGGASDTQYF. The CDR3 coding sequence is TGTGCCAGCAGCTTAGCCTATACTAGCGGGGGGGCGTCTGATACGCAGTATTTT. The full variable domain, rest sourced from reference TRBV7-2 and TRBJ2-3, is GAGVSQSPSNKVTEKGKDVELRCDPISGHTALYWYRQSLGQGLEFLIYFQGNSAPDKSGLPSDRFSAERTGGSVSTLTIQRTQQEDSAVYLCASSLAYTSGGASDTQYFGPGTRLTVL.

The V call is TRBV30, the J call TRBJ2-3, with 7 bases fitting TRBD1. CDR3 length equals 12 residues. CDR1 and CDR2 from the germline V gene are GTSNPN and SVGIG (reference sequence). J gave up 3 bases and V 3 bases, and 0 bases lay outside the gene matches. In DNA form, the CDR3 reads TGTGCCTGGAGCAGGGGGACAGATACGCAGTATTTT. Protein: CAWSRGTDTQYF.

This chain uses TRBV14 with TRBJ2-1; 9 nucleotides line up with TRBD2. The CDR3 runs to 16 residues. V gave up 0 bases and J gave up 6 bases; unmatched junction bases: 6. Germline-derived CDR1 and CDR2 are SGHDN and FVKESK. Here the CDR3 reads CASSQEFGGRGNEQFF. The CDR3 nucleotides are TGTGCCAGCAGCCAAGAGTTTGGCGGGAGGGGCAATGAGCAGTTCTTC.

The chain joins TRBV12-3 or TRBV12-4 to TRBJ2-3, with D possibly being TRBD2 (6 bases). Between the trimmed V and J ends, which lost 2 bases and 6 bases, there was a span of 9 bases. The CDR3 consists of 13 residues. CDR3 protein: CASSLREVDTQYF. The CDR3 DNA is TGTGCCAGCAGTTTAAGGGAGGTGGATACGCAGTATTTT.

The J gene is TRBJ2-2, the V gene TRBV5-1, with 12 bases lining up with TRBD2. From germline, CDR1 is SGHRS and CDR2 YFSETQ. The CDR3 is made up of 21 amino acids. J was trimmed by 4 bases and V by 5 bases; bases with no gene match: 21. The CDR3 loop reads CASRPGNTLLAGGPSTGELFF. CDR3 nucleotide sequence: TGCGCCAGCAGGCCCGGAAACACACTACTAGCGGGAGGCCCCAGCACCGGGGAGCTGTTTTTT.

V and J are TRBV7-8 and TRBJ2-7, with 13 positions matching TRBD2. The ends lost 5 bases at V and 3 bases at J; junction bases unmatched: 7. The germline CDR1 and CDR2 sequences are SGHVS and FQNEAQ. This CDR3 spans 16 amino acids. The CDR3 DNA reads as TGTGCCAGCAGCCGAGAAGGGACTAGCGGGATCTACGAGCAGTACTTC. Protein sequence: CASSREGTSGIYEQYF.

This rearrangement joins TRBV6-5 to TRBJ1-5, with D unresolved. Germline loops: CDR1 MNHEY, CDR2 SVGAGI. Trimming took off 6 bases at V and 7 bases at J, with 10 bases between the two ends. The CDR3 sequence is 12 residues long. CDR3 residues: CASSSLGQPQHF. CDR3 bases: TGTGCCAGCAGCTCCCTGGGCCAGCCCCAGCATTTT.

V gene TRBV29-1 combines with J gene TRBJ2-1, with D unclear. This CDR3 is built from 14 residues. V shed 5 bases and J shed 0 bases, with 11 bases lying between them. From germline, CDR1 is SQVTM and CDR2 ANQGSEA. CDR3 DNA sequence: TGCAGCGTTCTCTTGGCTAGCTCCTACAATGAGCAGTTCTTC. Translating gives CSVLLASSYNEQFF.

The chain links TRBV27 to TRBJ2-1, with 10 bases identical to TRBD2. The germline CDR1 and CDR2 sequences are MNHEY and SMNVEV (reference sequence). This CDR3 spans 16 amino acids. Trimming took 2 bases from V and 8 from J; bases not matched to a gene: 9. DNA of the CDR3: TGTGCCAGCAGTTTAGTGGCTAGCGGGAGTGGCCATGAGCAGTTCTTC. This gives the protein CASSLVASGSGHEQFF.

The V gene is TRBV7-2, the J gene TRBJ2-5; the D gene is possibly TRBD2 (7 bases). From germline, CDR1 is SGHTA and CDR2 FQGNSA. The CDR3 loop spans 14 amino acids. The V gene lost 5 bases and the J gene lost 3 bases, with 13 bases spanning the gap. The CDR3 loop reads CASSPRGGKETQYF. CDR3 DNA sequence: TGTGCCAGCAGCCCGAGGGGGGGGAAAGAGACCCAGTACTTC.

The chain uses TRBV30 and TRBJ1-3; 8 positions match TRBD1. Losses at the gene ends were 0 bases for V and 5 bases for J; bases not matched to a gene: 12. Germline CDR1 reads GTSNPN; CDR2 reads SVGIG (reference sequence). The CDR3 spans 17 residues. The CDR3 region has the DNA TGTGCCTGGAGTGTACAAGGTTCCAGGGGGCTGAGAAACACCATATATTTT. Translated, it gives CAWSVQGSRGLRNTIYF.

This clone showed up just a few times. The CDR3 region is CASSYAGRDGANVLTF. The CDR3 nucleotides read TGTGCCAGCAGTTACGCGGGACGTGATGGGGCCAACGTCCTGACTTTC. V and J are TRBV6-2 or TRBV6-3 and TRBJ2-6, with a weak D call TRBD2 (6 bases). V was cut by 2 bases and J by 3 bases, with 11 bases left in between. This CDR3 comprises 16 residues. Germline CDR1 is MNHEY and CDR2 is SVGEGT.

CDR3 DNA sequence: TGTGCCAGCAGCTTTGTGGGCAGTGGAAACACCATATATTTT. Translated, it gives CASSFVGSGNTIYF. The rearrangement joins TRBV5-6 to TRBJ1-3, with D uncertain. There are 14 residues in the CDR3. Trimming removed 2 bases at V and 3 bases at J, with 9 bases between. Germline V gene sequence: CDR1 SGHDT, CDR2 YYEEEE.

The chain recombines TRBV10-3 with TRBJ2-1, with 10 bases identical to TRBD2. The V segment lost 3 bases and the J segment 8 bases; nucleotides outside the gene matches: 10. The CDR3 covers 16 residues. Germline-derived CDR1 and CDR2 are ENHRY and SYGVKD. CDR3 bases: TGTGCCATCAGTGAAGGTCTAGCGGGAGAGTTAGATGAGCAGTTCTTC. Translation gives CAISEGLAGELDEQFF.

V and J are TRBV6-6 and TRBJ2-2; tentative D call: TRBD2 (8 bases). CDR3 length: 16 amino acids. Trimming removed 5 bases at V and 6 bases at J, with 19 bases between. Germline lookup yields CDR1 MNHNY and CDR2 SVGAGI (reference sequence). DNA for the CDR3: TGTGCCAGCAGTACGCCGGGACTAGGACAGGCCGGGGAGCTGTTTTTT. Encoded protein: CASSTPGLGQAGELFF.

This chain uses TRBV11-2 with TRBJ1-5; D is ambiguous. The CDR3 length is 13 residues. V was trimmed by 6 bases and J by 4 bases, leaving 10 bases between them. The germline V gene has CDR1 SGHAT and CDR2 FQNNGV. The CDR3 here is CASSFQTNQPQHF. For the CDR3, the DNA is TGTGCCAGCAGTTTTCAGACTAATCAGCCCCAGCATTTT.

The chain recombines TRBV2 with TRBJ2-1; the match to TRBD2 covers 10 bases. The CDR3 length is 15 residues. Germline lookup yields CDR1 SNHLY and CDR2 FYNNEI. V lost 8 bases to trimming and J lost 9 bases; unmatched junction nucleotides: 13. This CDR3 reads CASRLTSGVPGEQFF. In nucleotides, the CDR3 is TGTGCCAGCCGTCTCACTAGCGGGGTGCCCGGTGAGCAGTTCTTC. The complete variable domain, with remaining parts taken from reference TRBV2 and TRBJ2-1, reads EPEVTQTPSHQVTQMGQEVILRCVPISNHLYFYWYRQILGQKVEFLVSFYNNEISEKSEIFDDQFSVERPDGSNFTLKIRSTKLEDSAMYFCASRLTSGVPGEQFFGPGTRLTVL.

The V call is TRBV3-1 (or the pseudogene TRBV3-2), the J call TRBJ1-4, with D unresolved. CDR1 is LGHDT, CDR2 YNNKEL, per germline (reference sequence). V was clipped by 0 bases and J by 0 bases, with 8 bases between them. This CDR3 comprises 16 residues. The CDR3: CASSQDRQSTNEKLFF. CDR3 sequence (DNA): TGTGCCAGCAGCCAAGACAGGCAGTCAACTAATGAAAAACTGTTTTTT.

The chain's CDR3 is CASTQGETEAFF. The CDR3 DNA is TGTGCCAGTACACAGGGGGAGACTGAAGCTTTCTTT. The chain is built from TRBV19 and TRBJ1-1, with TRBD1 matching 8 bases. The CDR3 spans 12 residues. Germline V gene lookup returns CDR1 LNHDA and CDR2 SQIVND (reference sequence). With V trimmed by 7 bases and J by 5 bases, 3 bases remained unmatched.

V is TRBV3-1 (or the pseudogene TRBV3-2) and J is TRBJ2-5; 8 nucleotides match TRBD1. Germline CDR1 and CDR2: LGHDT and YNNKEL (reference sequence). This CDR3 is 16 amino acids long. Trimming at V came to 0 bases and at J to 5 bases, leaving 8 bases not matched to a gene. The CDR3, as DNA: TGTGCCAGCAGCCAAGAGCCCGGACAGGGATTGGAGACCCAGTACTTC. This sequence encodes CASSQEPGQGLETQYF.

This clone has more than one count but fewer than ten. The rearrangement joins TRBV21-1 to TRBJ2-2; the D call TRBD1 from the table was never checked on the DNA. TRBV21-1 is tagged as a pseudogene. The CDR3 consists of 13 residues. CDR3 nucleotide sequence: TGTGCCAGCCAGGGGTGTATCCCCGGGGAGCTGTTTTTT. It specifies CASQGCIPGELFF.